This T cell receptor beta chain stems from a study of T cells in narcolepsy. Germline CDR1 MNHNS, CDR2 SASEGT. J was trimmed by 5 bases and V by 10 bases; bases with no gene match: 11. The CDR3 runs 15 residues. The data were produced by immunoSEQ multiplex PCR, yet TCRdb's version contains in-frame clones alone and is incomplete. The sample records tens of thousands of clones, around 80% being singletons. This TCR derives from a human donor with narcolepsy. Source material: CD45RA- memory CD4+ T cells from PBMCs. The rearrangement joins TRBV6-1 to TRBJ2-5; the match to TRBD2 covers 12 bases. The DNA for the CDR3 is TGTGCCACCTCGTGGCTAGCGGGGGGGAGGGAGACCCAGTACTTC. Protein sequence: CATSWLAGGRETQYF.